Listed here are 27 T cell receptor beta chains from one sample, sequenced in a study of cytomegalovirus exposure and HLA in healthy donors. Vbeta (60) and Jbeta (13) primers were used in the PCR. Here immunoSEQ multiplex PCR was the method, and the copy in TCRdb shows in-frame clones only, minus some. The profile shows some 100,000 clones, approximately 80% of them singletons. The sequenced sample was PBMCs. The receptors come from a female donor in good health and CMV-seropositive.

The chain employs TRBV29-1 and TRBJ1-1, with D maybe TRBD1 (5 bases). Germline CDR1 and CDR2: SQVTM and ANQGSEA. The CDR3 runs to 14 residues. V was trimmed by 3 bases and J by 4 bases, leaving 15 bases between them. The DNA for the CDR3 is TGCAGCGTTGACCGCGGGGGGGTGGGCACTGAAGCTTTCTTT. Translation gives CSVDRGGVGTEAFF.

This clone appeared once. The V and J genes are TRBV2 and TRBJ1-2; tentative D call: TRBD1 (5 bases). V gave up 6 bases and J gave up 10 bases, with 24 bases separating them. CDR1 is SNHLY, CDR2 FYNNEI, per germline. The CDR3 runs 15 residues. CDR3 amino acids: CASRGIGGARWDYTF. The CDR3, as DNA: TGTGCCAGCAGGGGTATCGGAGGGGCGCGCTGGGACTACACCTTC. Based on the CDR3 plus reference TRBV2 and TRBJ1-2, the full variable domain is EPEVTQTPSHQVTQMGQEVILRCVPISNHLYFYWYRQILGQKVEFLVSFYNNEISEKSEIFDDQFSVERPDGSNFTLKIRSTKLEDSAMYFCASRGIGGARWDYTFGSGTRLTVV.

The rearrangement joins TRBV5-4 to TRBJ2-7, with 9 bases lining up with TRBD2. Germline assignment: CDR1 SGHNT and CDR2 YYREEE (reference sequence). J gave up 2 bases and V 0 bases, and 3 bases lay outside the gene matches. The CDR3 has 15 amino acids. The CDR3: CASSLGAGGPYEQYF. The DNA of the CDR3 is TGTGCCAGCAGCTTGGGCGCGGGAGGGCCCTACGAGCAGTACTTC.

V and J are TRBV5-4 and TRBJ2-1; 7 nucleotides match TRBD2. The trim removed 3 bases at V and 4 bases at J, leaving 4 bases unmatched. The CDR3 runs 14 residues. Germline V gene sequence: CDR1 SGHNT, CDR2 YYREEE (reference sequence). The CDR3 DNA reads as TGTGCCAGCAGCTCCCCTAGCGGATACAATGAGCAGTTCTTC. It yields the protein CASSSPSGYNEQFF.

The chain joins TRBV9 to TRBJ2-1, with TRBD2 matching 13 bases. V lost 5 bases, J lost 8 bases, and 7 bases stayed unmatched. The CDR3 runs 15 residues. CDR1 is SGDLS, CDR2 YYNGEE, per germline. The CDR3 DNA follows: TGTGCCAGCAGGCGGACTAGCGGGGGCAGGGATGAGCAGTTCTTC. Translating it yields CASRRTSGGRDEQFF.

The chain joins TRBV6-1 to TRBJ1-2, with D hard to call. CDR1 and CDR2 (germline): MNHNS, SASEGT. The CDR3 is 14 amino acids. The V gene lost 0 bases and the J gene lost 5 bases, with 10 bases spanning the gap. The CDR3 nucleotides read TGTGCCAGCAGTGAAGCGAGAGGGCCGTATGGCTACACCTTC. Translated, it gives CASSEARGPYGYTF.

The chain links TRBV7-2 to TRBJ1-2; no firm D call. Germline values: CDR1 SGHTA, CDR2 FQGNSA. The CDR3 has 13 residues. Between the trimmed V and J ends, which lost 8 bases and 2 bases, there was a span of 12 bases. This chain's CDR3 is CASAAQENYGYTF. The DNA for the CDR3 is TGTGCCAGCGCGGCACAAGAGAACTATGGCTACACCTTC. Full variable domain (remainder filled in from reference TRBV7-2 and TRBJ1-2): GAGVSQSPSNKVTEKGKDVELRCDPISGHTALYWYRQSLGQGLEFLIYFQGNSAPDKSGLPSDRFSAERTGGSVSTLTIQRTQQEDSAVYLCASAAQENYGYTFGSGTRLTVV.

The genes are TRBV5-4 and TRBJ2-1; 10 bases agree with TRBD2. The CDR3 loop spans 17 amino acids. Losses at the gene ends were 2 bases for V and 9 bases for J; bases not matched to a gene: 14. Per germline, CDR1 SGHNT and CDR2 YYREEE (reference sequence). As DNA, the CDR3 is TGTGCCAGCAGCTTACAGATCCTAGCGGGAGAAGGTCCTGAGCAGTTCTTC. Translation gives CASSLQILAGEGPEQFF.

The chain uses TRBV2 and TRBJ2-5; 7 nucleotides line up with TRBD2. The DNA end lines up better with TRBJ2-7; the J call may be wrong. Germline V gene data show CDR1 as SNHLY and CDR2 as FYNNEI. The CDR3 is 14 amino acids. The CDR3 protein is CASRPPSGVYEQYF. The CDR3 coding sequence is TGTGCCAGCAGGCCCCCTAGCGGAGTGTACGAGCAGTACTTC.

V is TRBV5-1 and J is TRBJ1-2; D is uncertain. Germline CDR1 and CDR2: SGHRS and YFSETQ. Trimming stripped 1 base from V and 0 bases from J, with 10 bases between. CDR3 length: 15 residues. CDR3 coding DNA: TGCGCCAGCAGCTTGAGCTTCGGAGCTAACTATGGCTACACCTTC. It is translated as CASSLSFGANYGYTF.

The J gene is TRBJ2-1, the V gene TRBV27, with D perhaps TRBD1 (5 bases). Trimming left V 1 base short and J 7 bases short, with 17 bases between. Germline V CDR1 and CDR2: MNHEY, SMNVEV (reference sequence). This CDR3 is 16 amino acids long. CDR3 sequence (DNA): TGTGCCAGCAGTTTATTTCCCAGAGGAAACAGGAATGAGCAGTTCTTC. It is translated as CASSLFPRGNRNEQFF.

Here the CDR3 DNA reads TGTGCTAGTGGTTTGACGACAGGGGCTTCTTACACTGAAGCTTTCTTT. Translated: CASGLTTGASYTEAFF. The chain couples TRBV12-5 to TRBJ1-1; 8 bases match TRBD1. The V gene's germline CDR1 is LGHNT and CDR2 FRNRAP. Trimming at V came to 2 bases and at J to 3 bases, leaving 8 bases not matched to a gene. The CDR3 is made up of 16 amino acids. Supplemented by reference TRBV12-5 and TRBJ1-1, the full variable domain reads DARVTQTPRHKVTEMGQEVTMRCQPILGHNTVFWYRQTMMQGLELLAYFRNRAPLDDSGMPKDRFSAEMPDATLATLKIQPSEPRDSAVYFCASGLTTGASYTEAFFGQGTRLTVV.

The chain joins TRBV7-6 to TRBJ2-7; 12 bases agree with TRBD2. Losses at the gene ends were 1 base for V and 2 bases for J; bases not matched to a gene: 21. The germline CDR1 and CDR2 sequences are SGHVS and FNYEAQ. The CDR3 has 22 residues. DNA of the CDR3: TGTGCCAGCAGCTTAGTTGTGACTAGCGGGAGCCGAAGGTACGGGTGTCCCTACGAGCAGTACTTC. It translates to CASSLVVTSGSRRYGCPYEQYF.

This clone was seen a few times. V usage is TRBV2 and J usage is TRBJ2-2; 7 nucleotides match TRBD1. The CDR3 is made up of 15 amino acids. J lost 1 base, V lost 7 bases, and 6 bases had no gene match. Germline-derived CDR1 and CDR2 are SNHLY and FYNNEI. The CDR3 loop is CASKTGTGNTGELFF. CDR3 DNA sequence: TGTGCCAGCAAGACAGGGACGGGGAACACCGGGGAGCTGTTTTTT.

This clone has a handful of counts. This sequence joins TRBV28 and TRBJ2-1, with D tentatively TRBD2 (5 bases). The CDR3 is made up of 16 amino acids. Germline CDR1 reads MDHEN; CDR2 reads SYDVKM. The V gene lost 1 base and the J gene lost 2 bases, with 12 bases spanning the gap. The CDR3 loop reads CASSLYRGNPYNEQFF. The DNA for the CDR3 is TGTGCCAGCAGTTTATACCGGGGAAACCCCTACAATGAGCAGTTCTTC.

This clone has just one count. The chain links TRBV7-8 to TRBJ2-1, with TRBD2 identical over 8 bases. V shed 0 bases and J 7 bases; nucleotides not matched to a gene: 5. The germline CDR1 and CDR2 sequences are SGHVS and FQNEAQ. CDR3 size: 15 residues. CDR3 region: CASSLAGGGRNEQFF. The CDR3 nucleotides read TGTGCCAGCAGCTTAGCGGGCGGGGGGCGGAATGAGCAGTTCTTC.

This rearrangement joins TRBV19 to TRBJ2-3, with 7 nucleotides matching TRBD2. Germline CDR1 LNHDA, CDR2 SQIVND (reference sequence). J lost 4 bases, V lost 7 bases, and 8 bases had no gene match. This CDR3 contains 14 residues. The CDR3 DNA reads TGTGCCAGTACCGACACTAGCGTCTCAGATACGCAGTATTTT. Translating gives CASTDTSVSDTQYF.

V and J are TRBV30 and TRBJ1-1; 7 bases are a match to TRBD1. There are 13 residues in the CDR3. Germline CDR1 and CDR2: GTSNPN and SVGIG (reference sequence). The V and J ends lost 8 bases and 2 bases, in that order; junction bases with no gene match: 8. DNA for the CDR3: TGTGCCGGTGTGACAGGGATAAACACTGAAGCTTTCTTT. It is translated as CAGVTGINTEAFF. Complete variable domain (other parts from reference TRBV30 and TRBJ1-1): SQTIHQWPATLVQPVGSPLSLECTVEGTSNPNLYWYRQAAGRGLQLLFYSVGIGQISSEVPQNLSASRPQDRQFILSSKKLLLSDSGFYLCAGVTGINTEAFFGQGTRLTVV.

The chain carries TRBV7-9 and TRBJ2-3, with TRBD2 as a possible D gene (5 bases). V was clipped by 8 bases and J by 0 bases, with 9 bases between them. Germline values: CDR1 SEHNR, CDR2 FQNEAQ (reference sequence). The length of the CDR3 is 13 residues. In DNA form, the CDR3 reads TGTGCCAGCCCCGGGGAGAGCACAGATACGCAGTATTTT. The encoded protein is CASPGESTDTQYF. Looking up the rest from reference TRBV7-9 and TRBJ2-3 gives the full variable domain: DTGVSQNPRHKITKRGQNVTFRCDPISEHNRLYWYRQTLGQGPEFLTYFQNEAQLEKSRLLSDRFSAERPKGSFSTLEIQRTEQGDSAMYLCASPGESTDTQYFGPGTRLTVL.

The CDR3 nucleotides read TGTGCCAGCTCACCGGGACAGGCTCTACACGAGCAGTACTTC. Translating gives CASSPGQALHEQYF. The chain has TRBV18 and TRBJ2-7; 8 bases map to TRBD1. Germline CDR1 and CDR2: KGHSH and LQKENI. With V trimmed by 3 bases and J by 5 bases, 6 bases remained unmatched. The CDR3 runs 14 residues.

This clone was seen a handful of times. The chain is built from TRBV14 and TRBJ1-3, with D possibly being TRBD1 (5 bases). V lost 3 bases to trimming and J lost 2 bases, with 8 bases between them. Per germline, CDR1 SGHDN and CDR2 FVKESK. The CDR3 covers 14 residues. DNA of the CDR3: TGTGCCAGCAGCCAGTCGGGGGCTGGAAACACCATATATTTT. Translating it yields CASSQSGAGNTIYF.

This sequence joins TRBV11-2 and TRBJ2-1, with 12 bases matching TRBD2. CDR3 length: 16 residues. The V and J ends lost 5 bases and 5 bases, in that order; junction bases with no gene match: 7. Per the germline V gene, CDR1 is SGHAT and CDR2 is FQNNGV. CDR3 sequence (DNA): TGTGCCAGCAGCCAAACCCTAGCGGGGGGGGACAATGAGCAGTTCTTC. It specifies CASSQTLAGGDNEQFF.

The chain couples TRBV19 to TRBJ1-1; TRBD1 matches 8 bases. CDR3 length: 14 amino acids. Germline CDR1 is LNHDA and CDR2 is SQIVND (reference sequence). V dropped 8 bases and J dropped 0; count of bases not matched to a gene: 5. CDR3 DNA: TGTGCCAGTCTCCGGACAGGGATGAACACTGAAGCTTTCTTT. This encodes CASLRTGMNTEAFF. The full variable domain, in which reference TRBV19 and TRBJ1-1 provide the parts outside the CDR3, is DGGITQSPKYLFRKEGQNVTLSCEQNLNHDAMYWYRQDPGQGLRLIYYSQIVNDFQKGDIAEGYSVSREKKESFPLTVTSAQKNPTAFYLCASLRTGMNTEAFFGQGTRLTVV.

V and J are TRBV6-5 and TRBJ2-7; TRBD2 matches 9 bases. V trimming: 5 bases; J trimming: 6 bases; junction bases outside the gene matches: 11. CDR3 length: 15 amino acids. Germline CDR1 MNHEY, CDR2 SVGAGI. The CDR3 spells CASSNLLAGLSEQYF. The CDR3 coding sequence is TGTGCCAGCAGTAACCTGCTAGCGGGGTTGAGCGAGCAGTACTTC.

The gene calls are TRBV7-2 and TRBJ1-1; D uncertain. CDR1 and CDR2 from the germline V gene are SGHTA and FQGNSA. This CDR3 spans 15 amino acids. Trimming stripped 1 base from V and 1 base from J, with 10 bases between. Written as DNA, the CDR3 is TGTGCCAGCAGCTTAGGAGGGAAGGCGAACACTGAAGCTTTCTTT. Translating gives CASSLGGKANTEAFF.

Written as DNA, the CDR3 is TGTGCCAGCAGCTTCTCCGGACTTGTCTCTGGAAACACCATATATTTT. Translation: CASSFSGLVSGNTIYF. This rearrangement joins TRBV5-4 to TRBJ1-3; D remains ambiguous. The ends were cut back, 2 bases at V and 0 bases at J, with 12 bases in the middle. Germline V gives CDR1 SGHNT, CDR2 YYREEE (reference sequence). The CDR3 has 16 residues.

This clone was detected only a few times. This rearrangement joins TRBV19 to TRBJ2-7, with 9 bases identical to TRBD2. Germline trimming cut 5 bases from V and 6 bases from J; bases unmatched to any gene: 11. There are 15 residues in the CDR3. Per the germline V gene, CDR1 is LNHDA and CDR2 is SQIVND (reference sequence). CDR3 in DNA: TGTGCCAGTAGTCTCCTCTGGACTAGCGAAGGCGAGCAGTACTTC. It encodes CASSLLWTSEGEQYF.